The 5 T cell receptor beta chains presented below share a single source sample, sequenced in a study of T cell responses to AZD1222 COVID-19 vaccine. This table comes from immunoSEQ multiplex PCR, and its TCRdb copy is limited to in-frame clones, with some not included. The sample records approximately 170,000 clones, approximately 92% being singletons. Sequenced material: peripheral blood, taken on day 0 of AZD1222 vaccination. These TCRs come from an adult in good health.

The rearrangement joins TRBV29-1 to TRBJ2-2; D ambiguous. V was shortened by 4 bases and J by 0 bases, with 9 bases between the two germline ends. The CDR3 is 14 residues long. Germline V CDR1 and CDR2: SQVTM, ANQGSEA. Written as DNA, the CDR3 is TGCAGCGTTGTTGTCCTATCGAACACCGGGGAGCTGTTTTTT. This encodes CSVVVLSNTGELFF.

This chain connects TRBV5-1 to TRBJ1-3; D may be TRBD1 (6 bases). This CDR3 has 16 amino acids. The germline CDR1 and CDR2 sequences are SGHRS and YFSETQ. V shed 3 bases and J shed 2 bases, with 15 bases lying between them. The CDR3 nucleotides read TGCGCCAGCAGCTCCCTGGAGGGGGGCGCTGGAAACACCATATATTTT. This sequence encodes CASSSLEGGAGNTIYF.

Here the CDR3 DNA reads TGTGCCAGCAGACCCAACCTCAGCGGGAATCAGCCCCAGCATTTT. Translating gives CASRPNLSGNQPQHF. V gene TRBV27 combines with J gene TRBJ1-5, with no clear D. Per the germline V gene, CDR1 is MNHEY and CDR2 is SMNVEV (reference sequence). This CDR3 has 15 residues. V was pared by 6 bases and J by 4 bases, with 16 bases between.

This rearrangement joins TRBV6-1 to TRBJ2-1, with D perhaps TRBD1 (5 bases). This CDR3 is built from 15 residues. With 3 bases removed from V and 10 bases from J, the gap between germline ends came to 19 bases. Per germline, CDR1 MNHNS and CDR2 SASEGT. The DNA of the CDR3 is TGTGCCAGCAGTGACAAACCAGGGATTGTCGTAGAGCAGTTCTTC. This encodes CASSDKPGIVVEQFF.

The chain has TRBV7-6 and TRBJ1-5; D not resolved. The germline CDR1 and CDR2 sequences are SGHVS and FNYEAQ. Trimming shortened V by 1 base and J by 0 bases, and 7 bases separated the two germline ends. The CDR3 has 15 amino acids. The CDR3, as DNA: TGTGCCAGCAGCTTAGGAAAGAATAGCAATCAGCCCCAGCATTTT. Translation gives CASSLGKNSNQPQHF.